This T cell receptor (beta chain) was documented in a study of T cell clonality in common variable immunodeficiency. Notes on the study in general: CVID subjects had higher TCRbeta clonality than healthy controls, most marked in about a third. Fewer deletions and N-nucleotide insertions were reportedly seen in common variable immunodeficiency TCR beta sequences. CVID patient heterogeneity limited repertoire-clinical complication correlations.

Blood samples were heparinized, about 5 to 9 ml per donor. Note on this clone: Its target is not known.

Here immunoSEQ multiplex PCR was the method, and the copy in TCRdb shows in-frame clones only, minus some. This set yields roughly 60,000 clones and no singletons; the top ten hold over 1.5%. Sequenced material: peripheral blood mononuclear cells. This receptor was identified in a person between 18 and 75 years old in good health.

CDR3 sequence reads: CASSPLQGSSYEQYF. Partial CDR3 DNA: TGTGCCAGCAGTCCGCTTCAGGGTTCCTCCTACGAG. The V call is TRBV11-2, the J call TRBJ2-7; tentative D call: TRBD1 (5 bases). The read terminates 3 residues ahead of where the CDR3 ends, so the germline J gene completes it. V was cut by 6 bases and J by 0 bases, with 15 bases left in between. The CDR3 sequence is 15 residues long. Germline V gene data show CDR1 as SGHAT and CDR2 as FQNNGV.